Following are 23 T cell receptor beta chains from one sample sequenced in a study of CD8 T cells in Susac syndrome. RNA totalling roughly 0.45 to 1 ug underwent reverse transcription with random hexamers. TCRdb called the immunoSEQ multiplex PCR reads again in MiXCR, with one record for every CDR3 protein. This repertoire shows about 180,000 distinct CDR3 sequences, just under 95% found once; its top ten account for around 0.095%. Sequencing was done on a sample of CD4+ T cells from PBMCs. These receptors were obtained from a human donor with Susac syndrome.

This chain links TRBV20-1 with TRBJ2-5; D may correspond to TRBD1 or TRBD2 (7 bases each). Trimming left V 6 bases short and J 2 bases short, with 28 bases between. CDR3 length equals 18 residues. Looked up from germline, CDR1 is DFQATT and CDR2 is SNEGSKA (reference sequence). DNA for the CDR3: TGCAGTGCCCAAGGGGGCAGTGGAGCGGGGCCCGCACAAGAGACCCAGTACTTC. This translates into CSAQGGSGAGPAQETQYF.

This sequence joins TRBV29-1 and TRBJ2-7, with 10 bases aligning to TRBD2. Germline CDR1 SQVTM, CDR2 ANQGSEA. The length of the CDR3 is 15 residues. Trimming cost V 8 bases and J 0 bases; bases outside gene matches: 10. DNA of the CDR3: TGCAGCTTTACGGCTAGCGGGAGCCCCTCCTACGAGCAGTACTTC. This encodes CSFTASGSPSYEQYF.

The gene calls are TRBV7-2 and TRBJ1-2; maybe TRBD1 (5 bases). This CDR3 is built from 12 residues. Looked up from germline, CDR1 is SGHTA and CDR2 is FQGNSA. V lost 6 bases, J lost 8 bases, and 13 bases lay in between. The CDR3 nucleotides read TGTGCCAGCAGTCATATCCGGGGCGGCTACACCTTC. Translation gives CASSHIRGGYTF.

The chain carries TRBV25-1 and TRBJ2-7; 12 nucleotides agree with TRBD2. Germline-derived CDR1 and CDR2 are MGHDK and SYGVNS. The CDR3 has 18 amino acids. J gave up 6 bases and V 4 bases, and 16 bases lay outside the gene matches. The CDR3 DNA sequence: TGTGCCAGCAGTGGAAGACTAGCGGGAGCGATCCGCTTTAGCGAGCAGTACTTC. Residues: CASSGRLAGAIRFSEQYF.

The gene calls are TRBV27 and TRBJ2-2, with TRBD2 identical over 7 bases. Germline values: CDR1 MNHEY, CDR2 SMNVEV (reference sequence). The CDR3 covers 14 residues. J was trimmed by 0 bases and V by 7 bases; bases with no gene match: 2. Here the CDR3 reads CASNREANTGELFF. Here the CDR3 DNA reads TGTGCCAGCAATCGGGAGGCGAACACCGGGGAGCTGTTTTTT.

The J gene is TRBJ1-1, the V gene TRBV29-1; D gene unclear. V gave up 1 base and J gave up 1 base, with 7 bases separating them. This CDR3 spans 13 amino acids. Germline CDR1 and CDR2: SQVTM and ANQGSEA. CDR3 nucleotide sequence: TGCAGCGTTGAAGTTTCGGAGAACACTGAAGCTTTCTTT. This codes for CSVEVSENTEAFF.

The chain combines TRBV12-3 or TRBV12-4 with TRBJ1-5; no clear D gene. This CDR3 region has 14 residues. Deletions cut 7 bases from V and 0 bases from J, with 10 bases between. Here the CDR3 DNA reads TGTGCCAGCACCCCAAACCTTAGCAATCAGCCCCAGCATTTT. Encoded protein: CASTPNLSNQPQHF.

The chain employs TRBV4-1 and TRBJ2-2; the match to TRBD1 covers 8 bases. Trimming removed 5 bases from V and 2 bases from J; junction bases left unmatched: 4. This CDR3 region has 15 residues. Germline-derived CDR1 and CDR2 are MGHRA and YSYEKL. The CDR3 sequence: CASSSGQVNTGELFF. The CDR3 coding sequence is TGCGCCAGCAGCTCGGGACAGGTTAACACCGGGGAGCTGTTTTTT.

The chain has TRBV4-1 and TRBJ2-6; the D gene is possibly TRBD2 (5 bases). The ends were cut back, 1 base at V and 0 bases at J, with 10 bases in the middle. Germline V gene sequence: CDR1 MGHRA, CDR2 YSYEKL. The CDR3 loop spans 17 amino acids. The CDR3 protein is CASSQVGSVSGANVLTF. The CDR3 nucleotides read TGCGCCAGCAGCCAAGTAGGTAGCGTCTCTGGGGCCAACGTCCTGACTTTC.

The chain employs TRBV28 and TRBJ2-7; 7 nucleotides align to TRBD1. This CDR3 spans 14 amino acids. CDR1 is MDHEN and CDR2 is SYDVKM in the germline V gene. Trimming cost V 5 bases and J 2 bases; bases outside gene matches: 6. DNA for the CDR3: TGTGCCAGCAGTCCTGGGGACAGAACCTACGAGCAGTACTTC. This translates into CASSPGDRTYEQYF.

CDR3 in DNA: TGTGCCAGCAGCACTCCTAGCAGGTCCTACGAGCAGTACTTC. Translation gives CASSTPSRSYEQYF. This chain links TRBV28 with TRBJ2-7, with D perhaps TRBD2 (5 bases). The CDR3 spans 14 residues. Per the germline V gene, CDR1 is MDHEN and CDR2 is SYDVKM. Trimming left V 6 bases short and J 1 base short, with 13 bases between.

The chain has TRBV5-1 and TRBJ1-1; 10 nucleotides align to TRBD1. The junction had 8 bases not matched to a gene; V was cut back by 0 bases and J by 6 bases. The CDR3 contains 16 residues. Germline V gene data show CDR1 as SGHRS and CDR2 as YFSETQ. Here the CDR3 reads CASSLGQGAAGPEAFF. CDR3 coding DNA: TGCGCCAGCAGCTTGGGACAGGGGGCCGCGGGACCTGAAGCTTTCTTT.

This clonotype showed up just once. The genes are TRBV7-9 and TRBJ1-2; TRBD1 aligns across 7 bases. From germline, CDR1 is SEHNR and CDR2 FQNEAQ (reference sequence). The CDR3 length is 15 residues. V shed 2 bases and J 3 bases; nucleotides not matched to a gene: 6. CDR3 protein: CASSLWQGEDYGYTF. The CDR3 DNA sequence: TGTGCCAGCAGCTTATGGCAGGGGGAGGACTATGGCTACACCTTC.

This clonotype was recorded a few times. The chain is built from TRBV7-9 and TRBJ2-7, with TRBD1 matching 10 bases. The CDR3 covers 13 residues. The J segment lost 5 bases and the V segment lost 3 bases, leaving 1 base of the junction unmatched. Germline V gene lookup returns CDR1 SEHNR and CDR2 FQNEAQ (reference sequence). CDR3 amino acids: CASSLGQGNEQYF. The CDR3 DNA sequence: TGTGCCAGCAGCTTGGGACAGGGGAACGAGCAGTACTTC.

V usage is TRBV4-3 and J usage is TRBJ2-1; 9 nucleotides line up with TRBD2. V lost 0 bases to trimming and J lost 7 bases; unmatched junction nucleotides: 10. The CDR3 has 17 residues. Germline V lookup: CDR1 LGHNA, CDR2 YSLEER. DNA for the CDR3: TGCGCCAGCAGCCAAGATCGGCTAGCGGGATTGAGTAATGAGCAGTTCTTC. Its translation is CASSQDRLAGLSNEQFF.

The chain combines TRBV20-1 with TRBJ2-3, with 12 bases fitting TRBD2. Trimming took 3 bases from V and 3 from J; bases not matched to a gene: 1. Germline loops: CDR1 DFQATT, CDR2 SNEGSKA (reference sequence). The CDR3 spans 14 residues. DNA for the CDR3: TGCAGTGCTAGTACTAGCGGGAGGACAGATACGCAGTATTTT. Its protein product is CSASTSGRTDTQYF.

The chain has TRBV5-1 and TRBJ2-7, with 9 bases that match TRBD2. Germline assignment: CDR1 SGHRS and CDR2 YFSETQ. The V gene end was trimmed by 0 bases and the J gene end by 3 bases; junction bases not matched to a gene: 13. This CDR3 has 18 residues. DNA of the CDR3: TGCGCCAGCAGCTTGGCCCCGGGTCGGCGGGGGGGCGTCTACGAGCAGTACTTC. This encodes CASSLAPGRRGGVYEQYF.

V usage is TRBV5-1 and J usage is TRBJ1-1; D unresolved. This CDR3 is built from 14 residues. The V gene lost 3 bases and the J gene lost 3 bases, with 12 bases spanning the gap. Germline lookup yields CDR1 SGHRS and CDR2 YFSETQ. CDR3 sequence reads: CASSSGPRDTEAFF. The CDR3 region has the DNA TGCGCCAGCAGCTCCGGGCCAAGGGACACTGAAGCTTTCTTT.

V usage is TRBV20-1 and J usage is TRBJ2-1, with no clear D. Trimming pared 7 bases from V and 4 bases from J, leaving 11 bases between. Germline V gene data show CDR1 as DFQATT and CDR2 as SNEGSKA (reference sequence). This CDR3 comprises 12 residues. The CDR3 DNA follows: TGCAGTGTTAGTCCCGGTTACAATGAGCAGTTCTTC. Its translation is CSVSPGYNEQFF.

The chain is built from TRBV20-1 and TRBJ2-2; D remains ambiguous. The V and J ends lost 5 bases and 6 bases respectively, with 19 bases between them. Germline CDR1 and CDR2: DFQATT and SNEGSKA (reference sequence). The CDR3 covers 15 residues. For the CDR3, the DNA is TGCAGTGCTCCTCGTGTGGGGATTGGGGCCGGGGAGCTGTTTTTT. Translating gives CSAPRVGIGAGELFF.

This chain connects TRBV6-2 or TRBV6-3 to TRBJ2-1; D is ambiguous. Germline CDR1 MNHEY, CDR2 SVGEGT. Trimming left V 2 bases short and J 4 bases short, with 3 bases between. This CDR3 is built from 12 residues. CDR3 sequence reads: CASSYGYNEQFF. The CDR3 region has the DNA TGTGCCAGCAGTTACGGGTACAATGAGCAGTTCTTC.

The rearrangement uses TRBV19 and TRBJ2-7; D uncertain. This CDR3 has 13 residues. Trimming cost V 10 bases and J 2 bases, with 15 bases left between them. CDR1 and CDR2 (germline): LNHDA, SQIVND (reference sequence). The CDR3 region is CATRSTNPYEQYF. DNA for the CDR3: TGTGCCACCAGATCTACCAATCCCTACGAGCAGTACTTC.

The V gene is TRBV6-1, the J gene TRBJ1-5, with 9 nucleotides matching TRBD1. Germline CDR1 and CDR2: MNHNS and SASEGT. Germline trimming cut 6 bases from V and 7 bases from J; bases unmatched to any gene: 7. The CDR3 extends over 14 amino acids. CDR3 in DNA: TGTGCCAGCAGACCCACAGGGGGCCGGCAGCCCCAGCATTTT. It yields the protein CASRPTGGRQPQHF.